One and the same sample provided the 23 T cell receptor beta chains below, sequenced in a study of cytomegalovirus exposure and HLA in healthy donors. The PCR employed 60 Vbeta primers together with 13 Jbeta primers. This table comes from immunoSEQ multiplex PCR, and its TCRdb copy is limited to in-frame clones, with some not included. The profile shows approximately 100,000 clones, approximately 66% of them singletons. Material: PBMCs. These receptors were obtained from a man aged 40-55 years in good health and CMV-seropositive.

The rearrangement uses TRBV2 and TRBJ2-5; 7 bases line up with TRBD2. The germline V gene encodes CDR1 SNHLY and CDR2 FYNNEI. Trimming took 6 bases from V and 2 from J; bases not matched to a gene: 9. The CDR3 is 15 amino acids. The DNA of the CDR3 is TGTGCCAGCAGCCGGGGAGGGCCCGTTCAAGAGACCCAGTACTTC. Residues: CASSRGGPVQETQYF.

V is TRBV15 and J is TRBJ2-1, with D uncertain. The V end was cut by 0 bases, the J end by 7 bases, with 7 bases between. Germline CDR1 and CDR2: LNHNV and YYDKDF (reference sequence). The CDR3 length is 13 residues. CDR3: CATSRDSFNEQFF. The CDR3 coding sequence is TGTGCCACCAGCAGAGATTCGTTTAATGAGCAGTTCTTC.

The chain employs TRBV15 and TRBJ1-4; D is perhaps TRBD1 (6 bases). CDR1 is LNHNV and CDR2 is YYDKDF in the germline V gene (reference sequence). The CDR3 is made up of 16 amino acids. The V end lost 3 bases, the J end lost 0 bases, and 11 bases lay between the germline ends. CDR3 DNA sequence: TGTGCCACCAGCAGGACAGGATCGCCAACTAATGAAAAACTGTTTTTT. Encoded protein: CATSRTGSPTNEKLFF. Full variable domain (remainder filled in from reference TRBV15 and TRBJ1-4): DAMVIQNPRYQVTQFGKPVTLSCSQTLNHNVMYWYQQKSSQAPKLLFHYYDKDFNNEADTPDNFQSRRPNTSFCFLDIRSPGLGDTAMYLCATSRTGSPTNEKLFFGSGTQLSVL.

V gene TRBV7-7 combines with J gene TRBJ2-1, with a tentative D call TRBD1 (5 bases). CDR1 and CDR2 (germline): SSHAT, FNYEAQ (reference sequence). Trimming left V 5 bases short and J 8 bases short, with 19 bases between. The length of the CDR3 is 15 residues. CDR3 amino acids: CASSMTASSWDEQFF. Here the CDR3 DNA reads TGTGCCAGCAGCATGACAGCCTCGTCCTGGGATGAGCAGTTCTTC.

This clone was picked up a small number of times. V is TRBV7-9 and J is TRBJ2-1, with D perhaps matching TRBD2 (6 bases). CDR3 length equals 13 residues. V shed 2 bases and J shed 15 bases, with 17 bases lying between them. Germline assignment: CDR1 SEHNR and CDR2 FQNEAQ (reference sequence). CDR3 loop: CASSLNGLSGSFF. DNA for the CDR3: TGTGCCAGCAGCTTAAATGGACTATCCGGGTCGTTCTTC.

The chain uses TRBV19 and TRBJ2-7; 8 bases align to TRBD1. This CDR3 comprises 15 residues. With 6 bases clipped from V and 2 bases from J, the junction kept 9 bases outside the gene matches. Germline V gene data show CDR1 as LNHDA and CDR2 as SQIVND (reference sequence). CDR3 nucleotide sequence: TGTGCCAGTAGCCGAGGCGGGACAGGAACCTACGAGCAGTACTTC. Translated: CASSRGGTGTYEQYF.

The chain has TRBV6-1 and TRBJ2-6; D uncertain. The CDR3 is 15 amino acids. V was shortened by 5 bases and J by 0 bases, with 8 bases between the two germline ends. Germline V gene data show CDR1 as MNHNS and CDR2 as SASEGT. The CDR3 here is CASSTELSGANVLTF. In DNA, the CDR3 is TGTGCCAGCAGTACAGAACTCTCTGGGGCCAACGTCCTGACTTTC.

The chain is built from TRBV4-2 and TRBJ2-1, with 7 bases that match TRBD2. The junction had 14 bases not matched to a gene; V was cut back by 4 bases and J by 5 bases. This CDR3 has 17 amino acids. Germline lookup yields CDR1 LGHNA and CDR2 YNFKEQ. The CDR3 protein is CASSRQAFSGSNNEQFF. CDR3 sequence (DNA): TGTGCCAGCAGCCGCCAAGCCTTTAGCGGGTCCAACAATGAGCAGTTCTTC.

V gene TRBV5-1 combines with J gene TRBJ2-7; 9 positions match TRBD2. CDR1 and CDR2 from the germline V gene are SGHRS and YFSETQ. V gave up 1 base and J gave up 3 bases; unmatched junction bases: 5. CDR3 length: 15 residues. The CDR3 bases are TGCGCCAGCAGCTTGTCGGCTAGCGGGAACTACGAGCAGTACTTC. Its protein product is CASSLSASGNYEQYF.

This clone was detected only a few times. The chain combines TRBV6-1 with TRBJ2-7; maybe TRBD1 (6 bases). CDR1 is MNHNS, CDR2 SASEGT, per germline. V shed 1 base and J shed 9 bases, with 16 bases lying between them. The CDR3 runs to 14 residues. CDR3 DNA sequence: TGTGCCAGCAGTGAAGATGGTCAGGGGACGCCGCAGTACTTC. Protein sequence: CASSEDGQGTPQYF.

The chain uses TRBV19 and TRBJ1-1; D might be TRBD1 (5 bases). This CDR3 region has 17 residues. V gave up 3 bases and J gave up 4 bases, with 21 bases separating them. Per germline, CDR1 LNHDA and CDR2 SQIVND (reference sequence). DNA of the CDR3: TGTGCCAGTAGTATCGGAACAAGGGGCTGGAGTGGCACTGAAGCTTTCTTT. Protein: CASSIGTRGWSGTEAFF.

The CDR3 spells CASSLSTDTQYF. CDR3 sequence (DNA): TGTGCCAGCAGCCTATCCACAGATACGCAGTATTTT. The chain joins TRBV7-2 to TRBJ2-3; no clear D gene. V lost 5 bases to trimming and J lost 2 bases, with 5 bases between them. This CDR3 contains 12 residues. The germline CDR1 and CDR2 sequences are SGHTA and FQGNSA.

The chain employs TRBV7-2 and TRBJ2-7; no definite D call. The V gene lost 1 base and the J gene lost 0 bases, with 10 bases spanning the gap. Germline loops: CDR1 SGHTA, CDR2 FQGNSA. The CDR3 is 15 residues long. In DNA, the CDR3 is TGTGCCAGCAGCTTAGTAATCCGGTCCTCCTACGAGCAGTACTTC. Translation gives CASSLVIRSSYEQYF.

CDR3 sequence (DNA): TGTGCCAGCAGCGTATTCGGGGGGACAGATACGCAGTATTTT. Translated: CASSVFGGTDTQYF. This chain links TRBV9 with TRBJ2-3; 7 bases match TRBD2. The CDR3 covers 14 residues. Trimming at V came to 1 base and at J to 3 bases, leaving 2 bases not matched to a gene. Germline CDR1 SGDLS, CDR2 YYNGEE.

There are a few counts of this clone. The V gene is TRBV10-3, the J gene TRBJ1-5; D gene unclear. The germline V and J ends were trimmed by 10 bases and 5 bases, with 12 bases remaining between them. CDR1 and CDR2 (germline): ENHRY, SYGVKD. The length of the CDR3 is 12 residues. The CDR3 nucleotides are TGTGCCAGCAGCTCCGACTATCAGCCCCAGCATTTT. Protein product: CASSSDYQPQHF.

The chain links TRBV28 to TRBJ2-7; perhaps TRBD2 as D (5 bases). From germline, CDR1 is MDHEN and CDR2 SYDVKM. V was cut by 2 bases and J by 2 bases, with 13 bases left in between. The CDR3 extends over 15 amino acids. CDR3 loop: CASSLRTAGTYEQYF. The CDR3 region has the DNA TGTGCCAGCAGTTTACGGACCGCGGGCACCTACGAGCAGTACTTC.

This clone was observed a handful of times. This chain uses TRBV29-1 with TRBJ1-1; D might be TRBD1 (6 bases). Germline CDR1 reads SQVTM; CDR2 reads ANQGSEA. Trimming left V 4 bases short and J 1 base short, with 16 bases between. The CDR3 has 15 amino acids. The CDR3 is CSVGAVDSQNTEAFF. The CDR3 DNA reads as TGCAGCGTTGGGGCTGTGGACAGCCAGAACACTGAAGCTTTCTTT.

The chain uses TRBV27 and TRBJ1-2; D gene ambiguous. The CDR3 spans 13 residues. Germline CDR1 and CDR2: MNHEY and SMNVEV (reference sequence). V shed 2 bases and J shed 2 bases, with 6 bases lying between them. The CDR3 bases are TGTGCCAGCAGTTTAGGGAGCAACTATGGCTACACCTTC. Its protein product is CASSLGSNYGYTF.

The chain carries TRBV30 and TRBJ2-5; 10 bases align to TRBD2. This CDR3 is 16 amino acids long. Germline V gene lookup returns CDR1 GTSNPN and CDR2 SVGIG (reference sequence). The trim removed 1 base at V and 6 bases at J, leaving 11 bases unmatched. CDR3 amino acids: CAWSAGGTSVIKTQYF. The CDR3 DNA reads TGTGCCTGGAGTGCCGGAGGGACTAGCGTTATAAAGACCCAGTACTTC.

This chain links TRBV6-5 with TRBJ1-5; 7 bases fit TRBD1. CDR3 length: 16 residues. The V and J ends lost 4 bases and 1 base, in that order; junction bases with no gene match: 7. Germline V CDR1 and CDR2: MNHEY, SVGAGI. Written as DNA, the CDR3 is TGTGCCAGCAGTTTAGCAGGGGGAGTAAGCAATCAGCCCCAGCATTTT. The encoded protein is CASSLAGGVSNQPQHF.

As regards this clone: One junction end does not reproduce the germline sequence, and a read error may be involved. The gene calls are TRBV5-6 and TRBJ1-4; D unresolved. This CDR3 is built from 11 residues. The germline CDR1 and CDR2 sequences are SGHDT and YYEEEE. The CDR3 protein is CASSLGQQLSF. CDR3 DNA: TGTGCCAGCAGCTTGGGTCAACAGCTTTCTTTT.

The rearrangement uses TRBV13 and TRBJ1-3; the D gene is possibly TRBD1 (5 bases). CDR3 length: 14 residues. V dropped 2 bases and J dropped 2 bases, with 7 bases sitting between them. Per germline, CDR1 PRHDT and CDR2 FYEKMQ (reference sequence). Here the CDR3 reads CASSLRGTGNTIYF. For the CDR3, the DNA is TGTGCCAGCAGCTTACGGGGGACTGGAAACACCATATATTTT.

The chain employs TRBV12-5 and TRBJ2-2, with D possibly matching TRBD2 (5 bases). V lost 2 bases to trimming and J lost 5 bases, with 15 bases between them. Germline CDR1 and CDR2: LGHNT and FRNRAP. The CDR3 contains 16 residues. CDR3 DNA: TGTGCTAGTGGTTTGACCCCCGGGGTAGGGACCGGGGAGCTGTTTTTT. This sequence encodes CASGLTPGVGTGELFF.